A single sample gave rise to the 17 T cell receptor beta chains below, sequenced in a study of blood T cell repertoires in COVID-19. Generated by immunoSEQ multiplex PCR, the TCRdb table keeps only in-frame clones and is missing some. The sample records 200,000 to 250,000 clones, 80% to 85% being singletons. The material sequenced was peripheral blood. These receptors all stem from a woman aged 25-40 years who had recovered from COVID-19.

The chain links TRBV28 to TRBJ2-1, with 10 bases aligning to TRBD2. CDR3 length: 14 amino acids. J was trimmed by 3 bases and V by 9 bases; bases with no gene match: 5. Germline V gives CDR1 MDHEN, CDR2 SYDVKM. CDR3 loop: CASHSSGSYNEQFF. For the CDR3, the DNA is TGTGCCAGTCACTCTAGCGGGAGCTACAATGAGCAGTTCTTC. Drawing the rest from reference TRBV28 and TRBJ2-1, the complete variable domain is DVKVTQSSRYLVKRTGEKVFLECVQDMDHENMFWYRQDPGLGLRLIYFSYDVKMKEKGDIPEGYSVSREKKERFSLILESASTNQTSMYLCASHSSGSYNEQFFGPGTRLTVL.

This chain connects TRBV5-1 to TRBJ2-1, with no clear D. This CDR3 spans 15 amino acids. The germline CDR1 and CDR2 sequences are SGHRS and YFSETQ. Trimming stripped 0 bases from V and 0 bases from J, with 7 bases between. This chain's CDR3 is CASSLEVSSYNEQFF. DNA for the CDR3: TGCGCCAGCAGCTTGGAAGTTAGCTCCTACAATGAGCAGTTCTTC.

This chain connects TRBV7-9 to TRBJ1-2; the D gene is possibly TRBD1 (6 bases). Per germline, CDR1 SEHNR and CDR2 FQNEAQ (reference sequence). V lost 5 bases to trimming and J lost 7 bases, with 11 bases between them. The CDR3 runs 12 residues. The CDR3 region is CASSIQGFGYTF. The CDR3 nucleotides are TGTGCCAGCAGCATACAGGGTTTTGGCTACACCTTC.

The chain employs TRBV5-1 and TRBJ2-7, with 9 bases that match TRBD1. The germline V gene has CDR1 SGHRS and CDR2 YFSETQ. The CDR3 sequence is 15 residues long. The V and J ends lost 3 bases and 6 bases, in that order; junction bases with no gene match: 10. Written as DNA, the CDR3 is TGCGCCAGCAGCTCAGGACAGGGGACAGAGGGCGAGCAGTACTTC. It translates to CASSSGQGTEGEQYF.

This chain uses TRBV19 with TRBJ2-2, with D maybe TRBD2 (6 bases). The V end was cut by 6 bases, the J end by 1 base, with 15 bases between. Germline-derived CDR1 and CDR2 are LNHDA and SQIVND (reference sequence). This CDR3 comprises 16 residues. CDR3 residues: CASSNGRPLNTGELFF. The CDR3, as DNA: TGTGCCAGTAGCAACGGGAGACCTCTGAACACCGGGGAGCTGTTTTTT.

DNA for the CDR3: TGCGCCAGCAGCTTGGCCGCTAGCGGGACCTACGAGCAGTACTTC. This sequence encodes CASSLAASGTYEQYF. The rearrangement uses TRBV5-1 and TRBJ2-7; 9 positions agree with TRBD2. The CDR3 length is 15 residues. In germline, CDR1 is SGHRS, CDR2 YFSETQ. V dropped 0 bases and J dropped 2; count of bases not matched to a gene: 3.

The chain couples TRBV6-5 to TRBJ2-7; a weak D match, TRBD1 (5 bases). Per the germline V gene, CDR1 is MNHEY and CDR2 is SVGAGI. V lost 2 bases and J 4 bases, leaving 12 bases between the germline ends. The CDR3 loop spans 14 amino acids. DNA of the CDR3: TGTGCCAGCAGTTACAATCAGGGTGGATACGAGCAGTACTTC. Protein: CASSYNQGGYEQYF.

CDR3 DNA: TGTGCCAGCTCACCAATGCTGGCGGGAGTGGGCCTCCAAGAGACCCAGTACTTC. Residues: CASSPMLAGVGLQETQYF. V and J are TRBV18 and TRBJ2-5, with 7 bases identical to TRBD2. CDR3 size: 18 residues. Germline V gene sequence: CDR1 KGHSH, CDR2 LQKENI. V was clipped by 2 bases and J by 1 base; unmatched bases: 13.

This clone was counted only a few times. Other DNA sequences in this sample translate to the same CDR3. The V call is TRBV28, the J call TRBJ1-1; possibly TRBD1 for D (6 bases). Trimming cost V 4 bases and J 1 base, with 10 bases left between them. The CDR3 contains 14 residues. Germline V gene data show CDR1 as MDHEN and CDR2 as SYDVKM. CDR3 DNA sequence: TGTGCCAGCAGTTCTACAGGGTGGAACACTGAAGCTTTCTTT. Encoded protein: CASSSTGWNTEAFF.

The chain links TRBV13 to TRBJ2-3; 8 bases are shared with TRBD2. The length of the CDR3 is 16 residues. The germline gives CDR1 PRHDT, CDR2 FYEKMQ (reference sequence). V lost 0 bases to trimming and J lost 4 bases; unmatched junction nucleotides: 6. The CDR3: CASSLGRASGPDTQYF. Written as DNA, the CDR3 is TGTGCCAGCAGCTTAGGTAGGGCTAGCGGGCCAGATACGCAGTATTTT. Drawing the rest from reference TRBV13 and TRBJ2-3, the complete variable domain is AAGVIQSPRHLIKEKRETATLKCYPIPRHDTVYWYQQGPGQDPQFLISFYEKMQSDKGSIPDRFSAQQFSDYHSELNMSSLELGDSALYFCASSLGRASGPDTQYFGPGTRLTVL.

This clone was seen only once. This rearrangement joins TRBV27 to TRBJ2-5; 7 positions agree with TRBD1. The CDR3 has 13 residues. Trimming removed 5 bases from V and 14 bases from J; junction bases left unmatched: 14. Per the germline V gene, CDR1 is MNHEY and CDR2 is SMNVEV (reference sequence). The CDR3, as DNA: TGTGCCAGCAGTCCCGTCCGGACAGGCTCGAGCTACTTC. The encoded protein is CASSPVRTGSSYF.

This clone was detected only once. This chain connects TRBV5-4 to TRBJ2-1; tentative D call: TRBD1 (6 bases). The CDR3 has 15 amino acids. Trimming cost V 4 bases and J 7 bases, with 18 bases left between them. The V gene's germline CDR1 is SGHNT and CDR2 YYREEE (reference sequence). CDR3 amino acids: CASSAQLLTGNEQFF. CDR3 bases: TGTGCCAGCAGCGCTCAGTTGCTAACAGGGAATGAGCAGTTCTTC. Full variable domain (remainder filled in from reference TRBV5-4 and TRBJ2-1): ETGVTQSPTHLIKTRGQQVTLRCSSQSGHNTVSWYQQALGQGPQFIFQYYREEENGRGNFPPRFSGLQFPNYSSELNVNALELDDSALYLCASSAQLLTGNEQFFGPGTRLTVL.

This clone came up many times. The chain uses TRBV6-6 and TRBJ1-2; possible D gene TRBD1, 6 bases. V lost 6 bases, J lost 0 bases, and 23 bases lay in between. This CDR3 spans 18 amino acids. Looked up from germline, CDR1 is MNHNY and CDR2 is SVGAGI (reference sequence). The CDR3 DNA sequence: TGTGCCAGCAGACGAGACAGGACTCTCCCCCTTACTAACTATGGCTACACCTTC. Translation gives CASRRDRTLPLTNYGYTF.

V and J are TRBV7-3 and TRBJ2-2; D is perhaps TRBD1 (6 bases). Trimming stripped 1 base from V and 0 bases from J, with 12 bases between. The CDR3 is 17 residues long. The germline V gene encodes CDR1 SGHTA and CDR2 FQGTGA. The DNA for the CDR3 is TGTGCCAGCAGCTTAATGGTGGACAGCACGAACACCGGGGAGCTGTTTTTT. The encoded protein is CASSLMVDSTNTGELFF.

The chain recombines TRBV29-1 with TRBJ2-3; D perhaps matches TRBD2 (5 bases). V lost 4 bases, J lost 3 bases, and 5 bases lay in between. This CDR3 is built from 11 residues. The germline CDR1 and CDR2 sequences are SQVTM and ANQGSEA. The CDR3 nucleotides are TGCAGCGTTGCGGGGACAGATACGCAGTATTTT. Translated, it gives CSVAGTDTQYF.

The CDR3 region is CASSLGGTASYNEQFF. The DNA of the CDR3 is TGTGCCAGCAGCTTAGGGGGGACAGCCTCCTACAATGAGCAGTTCTTC. The chain carries TRBV7-3 and TRBJ2-1; TRBD1 might be the D (7 bases). V was clipped by 2 bases and J by 0 bases, with 11 bases between them. The CDR3 extends over 16 amino acids. Per germline, CDR1 SGHTA and CDR2 FQGTGA.

The chain recombines TRBV6-6 with TRBJ2-3, with unresolved D. The germline V gene has CDR1 MNHNY and CDR2 SVGAGI (reference sequence). The CDR3 is 13 residues long. V was pared by 7 bases and J by 1 base, with 9 bases between. In DNA, the CDR3 is TGTGCCAGCACCAGAAGCGGCACAGATACGCAGTATTTT. This encodes CASTRSGTDTQYF.